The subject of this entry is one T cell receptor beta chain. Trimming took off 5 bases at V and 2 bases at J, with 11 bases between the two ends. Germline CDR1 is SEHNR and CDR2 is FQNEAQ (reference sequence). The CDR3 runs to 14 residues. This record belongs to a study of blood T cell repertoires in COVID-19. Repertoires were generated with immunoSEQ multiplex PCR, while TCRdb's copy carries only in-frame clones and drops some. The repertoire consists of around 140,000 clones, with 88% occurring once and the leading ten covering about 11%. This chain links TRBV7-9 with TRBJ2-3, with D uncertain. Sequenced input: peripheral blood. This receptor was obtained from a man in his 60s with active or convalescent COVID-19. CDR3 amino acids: CASSPRRATDTQYF. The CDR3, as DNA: TGTGCCAGCAGCCCGAGGAGAGCCACAGATACGCAGTATTTT.